The 22 T cell receptor beta chains below all came from one sample that was sequenced in a study of cytomegalovirus exposure and HLA in healthy donors. Amplification used 60 Vbeta primers and 13 Jbeta primers. TCRdb's table, derived via immunoSEQ multiplex PCR, lists solely in-frame clones and lacks some. Among 150,000 or so clones listed, roughly 65% were seen once. Material: PBMCs. The origin of the receptors is a man between 18 and 29 years old in good health and CMV-seropositive.

This sequence joins TRBV4-2 and TRBJ2-5, with 13 bases identical to TRBD2. V was pared by 6 bases and J by 5 bases, with 0 bases of the junction left unmatched. CDR3 length: 13 residues. The germline gives CDR1 LGHNA, CDR2 YNFKEQ. Here the CDR3 DNA reads TGTGCCAGCAGACTAGCGGGAGGGGAGACCCAGTACTTC. This sequence encodes CASRLAGGETQYF.

In this sample, this clone turned up a few times. The CDR3 region is CASSRGREEKLFF. CDR3 coding DNA: TGTGCCAGCAGCCGAGGGCGTGAAGAAAAACTGTTTTTT. J is TRBJ1-4 and V is TRBV14; D gene uncertain. The CDR3 loop spans 13 amino acids. V lost 4 bases and J lost 8, with 11 bases in between. Germline-derived CDR1 and CDR2 are SGHDN and FVKESK.

In this sample, this clone turned up once. The rearrangement uses TRBV15 and TRBJ1-3, with no clear D. Trimming pared 1 base from V and 0 bases from J, leaving 7 bases between. The CDR3 contains 15 residues. The V gene's germline CDR1 is LNHNV and CDR2 YYDKDF (reference sequence). The CDR3 DNA sequence: TGTGCCACCAGCAGAGTGGAGAGCTCTGGAAACACCATATATTTT. Translating gives CATSRVESSGNTIYF.

V and J are TRBV7-9 and TRBJ2-1; maybe TRBD2 (5 bases). With 7 bases removed from V and 0 bases from J, the gap between germline ends came to 25 bases. Germline V lookup: CDR1 SEHNR, CDR2 FQNEAQ (reference sequence). The CDR3 covers 19 residues. CDR3: CASTPRGSVRAVSYNEQFF. The CDR3 DNA follows: TGTGCCAGCACCCCACGCGGGTCTGTGCGAGCCGTCTCCTACAATGAGCAGTTCTTC.

This chain links TRBV11-2 with TRBJ2-7; tentative D call: TRBD1 (5 bases). Germline CDR1 reads SGHAT; CDR2 reads FQNNGV. CDR3 length equals 13 residues. The CDR3, as DNA: TGTGCCAGCAGCTTAGGTCAGGGCGCTCCCGTTCACGTC. It yields the protein CASSLGQGAPVHV.

The V call is TRBV5-6, the J call TRBJ2-1, with TRBD1 identical over 8 bases. This CDR3 contains 15 residues. J lost 4 bases, V lost 2 bases, and 5 bases had no gene match. Germline V CDR1 and CDR2: SGHDT, YYEEEE. CDR3 sequence: CASSFQGAIYNEQFF. The CDR3 DNA is TGTGCCAGCAGCTTCCAGGGGGCTATTTACAATGAGCAGTTCTTC.

This rearrangement joins TRBV11-2 to TRBJ1-1; TRBD1 matches 10 bases. Looked up from germline, CDR1 is SGHAT and CDR2 is FQNNGV. Trimming took 2 bases from V and 4 from J; bases not matched to a gene: 4. The CDR3 spans 15 residues. CDR3 in DNA: TGTGCCAGCAGCTTAAGACAGGGGGCCCGCACTGAAGCTTTCTTT. It yields the protein CASSLRQGARTEAFF.

At least ten counts were recorded for this clone. The rearrangement links TRBV2 to TRBJ2-2; the match to TRBD2 covers 7 bases. Germline CDR1 reads SNHLY; CDR2 reads FYNNEI. The CDR3 sequence is 14 residues long. The V and J ends lost 7 bases and 2 bases, in that order; junction bases with no gene match: 4. The CDR3 protein is CASTAGVNTGELFF. CDR3 DNA: TGTGCCAGCACCGCGGGGGTCAACACCGGGGAGCTGTTTTTT. The full variable domain, in which reference TRBV2 and TRBJ2-2 provide the parts outside the CDR3, is EPEVTQTPSHQVTQMGQEVILRCVPISNHLYFYWYRQILGQKVEFLVSFYNNEISEKSEIFDDQFSVERPDGSNFTLKIRSTKLEDSAMYFCASTAGVNTGELFFGEGSRLTVL.

This sequence joins TRBV6-1 and TRBJ2-5; possibly TRBD2 for D (7 bases). The CDR3 contains 15 residues. The V end lost 2 bases, the J end lost 2 bases, and 12 bases lay between the germline ends. Per germline, CDR1 MNHNS and CDR2 SASEGT. CDR3 amino acids: CASSEMGGAQETQYF. The CDR3, as DNA: TGTGCCAGCAGTGAAATGGGGGGGGCACAAGAGACCCAGTACTTC.

The V gene is TRBV15, the J gene TRBJ1-3, with D perhaps matching TRBD1 (6 bases). CDR1 and CDR2 from the germline V gene are LNHNV and YYDKDF (reference sequence). The length of the CDR3 is 17 residues. Trimming removed 0 bases from V and 4 bases from J, with 16 bases in between. The CDR3 DNA follows: TGTGCCACCAGCAGAGATGTCGCAGGGGTAGCAGGAAACACCATATATTTT. Its translation is CATSRDVAGVAGNTIYF.

This clone turned up a few times. It is unclear where the CDR3 begins or ends on the DNA, so no DNA is shown, and the CDR3 is as TCRdb lists it. The chain combines TRBV6-1 with TRBJ2-7; TRBD1, the table's D call, was not compared with the DNA. The CDR3 is 12 residues long, counting both termini. CDR1 is MNHNS, CDR2 SASEGT, per germline. CDR3 sequence: CASSEWGQGSDV.

The chain recombines TRBV7-2 with TRBJ2-5; no reliable D call. The CDR3 runs to 14 residues. The germline V and J ends were trimmed by 5 bases and 2 bases, with 12 bases remaining between them. In germline, CDR1 is SGHTA, CDR2 FQGNSA. The CDR3 sequence is CASSVSRGQETQYF. CDR3 DNA: TGTGCCAGCAGCGTCTCTAGAGGACAAGAGACCCAGTACTTC. Filled out from reference TRBV7-2 and TRBJ2-5, the complete variable domain reads GAGVSQSPSNKVTEKGKDVELRCDPISGHTALYWYRQSLGQGLEFLIYFQGNSAPDKSGLPSDRFSAERTGGSVSTLTIQRTQQEDSAVYLCASSVSRGQETQYFGPGTRLLVL.

The chain has TRBV28 and TRBJ1-2; 10 nucleotides agree with TRBD1. Germline values: CDR1 MDHEN, CDR2 SYDVKM. The CDR3 is 17 amino acids. Germline trimming cut 7 bases from V and 1 base from J; bases unmatched to any gene: 12. CDR3 bases: TGTGCCAGCATCGCGCCCTCGGGACAGGGGAGTAACTATGGCTACACCTTC. Translation: CASIAPSGQGSNYGYTF.

This clone was seen more than once but under ten times. The chain couples TRBV6-1 to TRBJ1-1; TRBD1 aligns across 9 bases. Losses at the gene ends were 5 bases for V and 5 bases for J; bases not matched to a gene: 6. Germline CDR1 reads MNHNS; CDR2 reads SASEGT. This CDR3 has 14 residues. The CDR3 DNA reads as TGTGCCAGCAGTAGACGGGACAGGGCGACTGAAGCTTTCTTT. Protein: CASSRRDRATEAFF.

The chain couples TRBV5-6 to TRBJ1-2; perhaps TRBD1 as D (5 bases). V lost 4 bases and J 4 bases, leaving 11 bases between the germline ends. This CDR3 contains 13 residues. Germline V lookup: CDR1 SGHDT, CDR2 YYEEEE. Here the CDR3 DNA reads TGTGCCAGCAGCCCGACCGGGGGCTATGGCTACACCTTC. The encoded protein is CASSPTGGYGYTF.

In this sample, this clone turned up a few times. The chain employs TRBV4-2 and TRBJ1-6, with a possible D match to TRBD1 (6 bases). There are 16 residues in the CDR3. Germline values: CDR1 LGHNA, CDR2 YNFKEQ. Trimming took 3 bases from V and 9 from J, leaving 18 bases between them. This chain's CDR3 is CASSHHAGAEGSPLHF. DNA of the CDR3: TGTGCCAGCAGCCACCACGCGGGGGCTGAGGGTTCACCCCTCCACTTT.

The J gene is TRBJ2-7, the V gene TRBV28, with 7 positions matching TRBD2. V was clipped by 4 bases and J by 4 bases; unmatched bases: 1. The CDR3 covers 12 residues. The germline V gene encodes CDR1 MDHEN and CDR2 SYDVKM. The DNA for the CDR3 is TGTGCCAGCAGTTCGGGAGGTTACGAGCAGTACGTC. It encodes CASSSGGYEQYV.

This clone was seen more than once but under ten times. This rearrangement joins TRBV5-1 to TRBJ1-2, with D perhaps matching TRBD1 (5 bases). The CDR3 is 18 amino acids. Germline loops: CDR1 SGHRS, CDR2 YFSETQ. V shed 0 bases and J shed 0 bases, with 18 bases lying between them. This chain's CDR3 is CASSLDVPGVVANYGYTF. The CDR3 DNA reads TGCGCCAGCAGCTTGGACGTACCGGGGGTGGTAGCTAACTATGGCTACACCTTC.

The gene calls are TRBV6-5 and TRBJ1-1; TRBD1 matches 9 bases. From germline, CDR1 is MNHEY and CDR2 SVGAGI. V lost 6 bases, J lost 7 bases, and 12 bases stayed unmatched. The CDR3 is 15 amino acids. The CDR3 DNA is TGTGCCAGCAGAAACAGGGGGCGCAGTTTATTTGAAGCTTTCTTT. This gives the protein CASRNRGRSLFEAFF.

V and J are TRBV7-2 and TRBJ1-2; 11 bases line up with TRBD1. The CDR3 length is 15 residues. The ends lost 5 bases at V and 8 bases at J; junction bases unmatched: 10. The germline CDR1 and CDR2 sequences are SGHTA and FQGNSA. CDR3 nucleotide sequence: TGTGCCAGCAGCATTAACGGACAGGGGGCGCGGGGCTACACCTTC. This translates into CASSINGQGARGYTF.

The chain carries TRBV11-2 and TRBJ1-1; weak D call: TRBD1 (5 bases). V gave up 2 bases and J gave up 5 bases, with 9 bases separating them. Germline-derived CDR1 and CDR2 are SGHAT and FQNNGV. The CDR3 length is 13 residues. The CDR3 DNA follows: TGTGCCAGCAGCTTACAACAGGTGACTGAAGCTTTCTTT. The encoded protein is CASSLQQVTEAFF.

The rearrangement joins TRBV27 to TRBJ2-2; TRBD2 matches at 7 bases. Germline CDR1 and CDR2: MNHEY and SMNVEV (reference sequence). The ends lost 3 bases at V and 7 bases at J; junction bases unmatched: 5. The CDR3 loop spans 14 amino acids. DNA for the CDR3: TGTGCCAGCAGTTTTTCTTGGGGGGGCGGGGAGCTGTTTTTT. This gives the protein CASSFSWGGGELFF.